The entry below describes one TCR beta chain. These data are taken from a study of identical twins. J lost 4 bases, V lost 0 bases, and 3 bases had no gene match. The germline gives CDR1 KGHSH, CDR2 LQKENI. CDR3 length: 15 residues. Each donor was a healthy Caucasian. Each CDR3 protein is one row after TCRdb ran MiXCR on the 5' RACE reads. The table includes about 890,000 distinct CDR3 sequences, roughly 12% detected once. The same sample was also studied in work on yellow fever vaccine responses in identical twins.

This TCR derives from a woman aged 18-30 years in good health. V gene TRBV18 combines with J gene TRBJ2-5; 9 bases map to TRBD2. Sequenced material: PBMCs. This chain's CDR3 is CASSPPAGGPETQYF. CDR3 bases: TGTGCCAGCTCACCACCGGCGGGAGGGCCAGAGACCCAGTACTTC.